This T cell receptor (beta chain) was recorded in a study of early T cells in non-severe SARS-CoV-2 infection. Study background: Bulk RNA from unsorted whole blood was sequenced; chains were unpaired.

Unique molecular identifiers tagged individual cDNA molecules. MiXCR, run by TCRdb on the 5' RACE reads, gives a single entry per CDR3 protein. The data contain fewer than 85,000 distinct CDR3 sequences, 13% of them singletons. Findings and caveats of the study: VDJdb-based matching was biased toward anti-spike CD8 responses and missed private and CD4 specificities.

The CDR3 is 13 amino acids. Trimming took off 4 bases at V and 2 bases at J, with 7 bases between the two ends. Germline V gene data show CDR1 as SNHLY and CDR2 as FYNNEI. Concerning this clonotype itself: Its antigen is still unknown.

This receptor was taken from an adult who was a healthcare worker with PCR-confirmed SARS-CoV-2 infection or an uninfected control (not recorded which). V usage is TRBV2 and J usage is TRBJ2-3, with D perhaps TRBD1 (5 bases). The material sequenced was whole blood. The DNA for the CDR3 is TGTGCCAGCAGTGCCAGGGCCACAGATACGCAGTATTTT. It is translated as CASSARATDTQYF. The full variable domain, rest sourced from reference TRBV2 and TRBJ2-3, is EPEVTQTPSHQVTQMGQEVILRCVPISNHLYFYWYRQILGQKVEFLVSFYNNEISEKSEIFDDQFSVERPDGSNFTLKIRSTKLEDSAMYFCASSARATDTQYFGPGTRLTVL.